These 14 T cell receptor beta chains share one sample of origin, sequenced in a study of post-analysis software for immune sequencing data. Their cognate antigens are unknown. Built from TCR beta cDNA, the libraries had unique molecular identifiers in them. One entry per CDR3 protein results from TCRdb running MiXCR on the PCR reads. The table includes approximately 460,000 distinct CDR3 sequences, roughly 45% detected once. General study findings and limits: Four or five TRBV segments were significantly more frequent in patients than in controls. TRBV5-6, TRBV5-1 and TRBV20-1 were among these segments.

The sequenced sample consisted of blood. These receptors all stem from a girl aged 10 to 17 with multiple sclerosis.

This clonotype was found a few times. This sequence joins TRBV20-1 and TRBJ2-7; TRBD2 matches at 9 bases. This CDR3 has 13 residues. Germline V CDR1 and CDR2: DFQATT, SNEGSKA (reference sequence). V lost 3 bases and J lost 2; bases outside the gene matches: 2. This chain's CDR3 is CSASRGRAYEQYF. The CDR3 nucleotides read TGCAGTGCTAGTCGCGGGAGGGCCTACGAGCAGTACTTC.

This clonotype was observed a few times. The rearrangement joins TRBV15 to TRBJ2-3; 8 positions agree with TRBD1. Germline V gene sequence: CDR1 LNHNV, CDR2 YYDKDF (reference sequence). CDR3 length equals 16 residues. The trim removed 0 bases at V and 0 bases at J, leaving 2 bases unmatched. Here the CDR3 reads CATSRDRDRSTDTQYF. Written as DNA, the CDR3 is TGTGCCACCAGCAGAGACCGGGACAGGAGCACAGATACGCAGTATTTT.

This clonotype turned up a few times. The genes are TRBV7-8 and TRBJ2-7, with D perhaps assigned TRBD1 or TRBD2 (6 bases each). V gave up 3 bases and J gave up 1 base, with 19 bases separating them. Germline V CDR1 and CDR2: SGHVS, FQNEAQ. The CDR3 totals 17 residues. This CDR3 is CASSFSRGGYPSYEQYF. The DNA for the CDR3 is TGTGCCAGCAGCTTCTCCAGGGGAGGTTATCCGTCCTACGAGCAGTACTTC.

The chain combines TRBV4-1 with TRBJ1-5; the match to TRBD1 covers 7 bases. Germline trimming cut 4 bases from V and 6 bases from J; bases unmatched to any gene: 9. CDR3 length: 15 residues. From germline, CDR1 is MGHRA and CDR2 YSYEKL. The CDR3 DNA sequence: TGCGCCAGCAGCCTCGAACAGGGGTACGCTCAGCCCCAGCATTTT. Translating it yields CASSLEQGYAQPQHF.

This clonotype was counted between two and nine times. The rearrangement links TRBV20-1 to TRBJ1-4; 9 nucleotides line up with TRBD1. V shed 5 bases and J 0 bases; nucleotides not matched to a gene: 4. Germline CDR1 is DFQATT and CDR2 is SNEGSKA (reference sequence). The CDR3 is 15 residues long. The CDR3 is CSAQDRGATNEKLFF. In DNA, the CDR3 is TGCAGTGCTCAGGACAGGGGTGCAACTAATGAAAAACTGTTTTTT.

This sequence joins TRBV20-1 and TRBJ2-7; TRBD1 matches at 8 bases. TRBJ2-5 matches the DNA end more closely, so the J call is doubtful. CDR1 and CDR2 from the germline V gene are DFQATT and SNEGSKA (reference sequence). The CDR3 totals 13 residues. The CDR3 spells CSAPLQGEETQYF. DNA of the CDR3: TGCAGTGCCCCCCTACAGGGGGAGGAGACCCAGTACTTC.

The chain joins TRBV7-2 to TRBJ2-3, with 12 bases lining up with TRBD2. CDR1 SGHTA and CDR2 FQGNSA come from the germline V gene. There are 17 residues in the CDR3. V lost 0 bases, J lost 3 bases, and 4 bases stayed unmatched. CDR3 amino acids: CASSLARLAGATDTQYF. CDR3 coding DNA: TGTGCCAGCAGCTTAGCTCGACTAGCGGGAGCAACAGATACGCAGTATTTT.

The chain recombines TRBV2 with TRBJ2-1, with 9 bases that match TRBD2. Germline V gene lookup returns CDR1 SNHLY and CDR2 FYNNEI. With 5 bases clipped from V and 10 bases from J, the junction kept 9 bases outside the gene matches. The length of the CDR3 is 14 residues. The CDR3 here is CASSRLAGVGEQFF. The CDR3 coding sequence is TGTGCCAGCAGTCGTTTAGCGGGAGTGGGCGAGCAGTTCTTC.

In its sample, this clonotype was seen a few times. The rearrangement joins TRBV18 to TRBJ2-5, with 8 positions matching TRBD2. The ends lost 3 bases at V and 3 bases at J; junction bases unmatched: 6. This CDR3 has 15 residues. In germline, CDR1 is KGHSH, CDR2 LQKENI. CDR3 in amino acids: CASSPRTSPEETQYF. In DNA, the CDR3 is TGTGCCAGCTCACCGAGGACTAGCCCGGAAGAGACCCAGTACTTC.

V usage is TRBV5-1 and J usage is TRBJ1-1; 7 bases align to TRBD1. V shed 3 bases, J shed 2 bases, and the junction held 4 bases outside the gene matches. Germline values: CDR1 SGHRS, CDR2 YFSETQ. This CDR3 comprises 14 residues. CDR3 sequence (DNA): TGCGCCAGCAGCTCGGGACAGCCCAACACTGAAGCTTTCTTT. It encodes CASSSGQPNTEAFF.

The chain carries TRBV7-2 and TRBJ2-4; 13 bases align to TRBD2. Germline V gene data show CDR1 as SGHTA and CDR2 as FQGNSA. V was pared by 1 base and J by 7 bases, with 4 bases of the junction left unmatched. The CDR3 has 16 amino acids. The DNA for the CDR3 is TGTGCCAGCAGCTTAGGGACTAGCGGGAGTGTGAACATTCAGTACTTC. Translating gives CASSLGTSGSVNIQYF.

In nucleotides, the CDR3 is TGTGCCACCAGCAGAGATTCGACTAATCAAGAGACCCAGTACTTC. This gives the protein CATSRDSTNQETQYF. This chain connects TRBV15 to TRBJ2-5; tentatively, D is TRBD2 (5 bases). The V gene lost 0 bases and the J gene lost 2 bases, with 10 bases spanning the gap. The germline CDR1 and CDR2 sequences are LNHNV and YYDKDF (reference sequence). The CDR3 is made up of 15 amino acids.

The chain links TRBV20-1 to TRBJ2-7, with 7 bases identical to TRBD2. The CDR3 has 14 amino acids. Germline V lookup: CDR1 DFQATT, CDR2 SNEGSKA (reference sequence). Trimming removed 4 bases from V and 0 bases from J; junction bases left unmatched: 6. The CDR3 protein is CSATRRENSYEQYF. The CDR3 DNA reads TGCAGTGCTACCCGGCGGGAGAACTCCTACGAGCAGTACTTC.

This clonotype was seen only a few times. The chain employs TRBV28 and TRBJ1-5; D uncertain. Trimming shortened V by 2 bases and J by 6 bases, and 8 bases separated the two germline ends. The CDR3 consists of 13 residues. From germline, CDR1 is MDHEN and CDR2 SYDVKM. The CDR3, as DNA: TGTGCCAGCAGTTTACAAGATGTTCAGCCCCAGCATTTT. This codes for CASSLQDVQPQHF.